This TCR beta chain was captured by sequencing in a study of T cell changes during pregnancy in multiple sclerosis. With regard to this clone: Germline and junction disagree at one end, which may indicate a read error.

Only in-frame clones appear in the TCRdb table, and some are missing; sequencing was by immunoSEQ multiplex PCR. Of tens of thousands of clones listed, roughly 90% were seen once; the top ten hold under 2%. The input for sequencing was peripheral blood, taken after pregnancy. The sequence was collected from a female donor with multiple sclerosis, enrolled in a pregnancy study.

In nucleotides, the CDR3 is TGTGCCGGCAGCTTCCTCGGGGTTACGCCCCAGCATTTT. Residues: CAGSFLGVTPQHF. The rearrangement links TRBV7-2 to TRBJ1-5; D remains unclear. Germline V gene sequence: CDR1 SGHTA, CDR2 FQGNSA. This CDR3 region has 13 residues.